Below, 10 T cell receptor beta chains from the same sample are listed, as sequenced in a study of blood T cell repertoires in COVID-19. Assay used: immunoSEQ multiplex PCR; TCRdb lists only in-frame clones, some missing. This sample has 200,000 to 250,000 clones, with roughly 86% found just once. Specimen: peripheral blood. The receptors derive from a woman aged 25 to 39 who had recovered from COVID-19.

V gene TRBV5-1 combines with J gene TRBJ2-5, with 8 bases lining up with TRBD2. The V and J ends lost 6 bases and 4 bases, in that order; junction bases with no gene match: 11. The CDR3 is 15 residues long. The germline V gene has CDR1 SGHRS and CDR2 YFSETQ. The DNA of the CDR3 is TGCGCCAGCAAGACCTTCCTTAGCGGGGCAGAGACCCAGTACTTC. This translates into CASKTFLSGAETQYF.

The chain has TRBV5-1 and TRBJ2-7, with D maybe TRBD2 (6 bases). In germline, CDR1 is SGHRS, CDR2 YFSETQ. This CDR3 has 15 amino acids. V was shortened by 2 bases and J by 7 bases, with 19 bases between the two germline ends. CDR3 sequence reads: CASSFIIGSAGEQYF. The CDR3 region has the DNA TGCGCCAGCAGCTTCATTATCGGGTCGGCGGGGGAGCAGTACTTC. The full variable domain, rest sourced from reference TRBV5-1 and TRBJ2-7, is KAGVTQTPRYLIKTRGQQVTLSCSPISGHRSVSWYQQTPGQGLQFLFEYFSETQRNKGNFPGRFSGRQFSNSRSEMNVSTLELGDSALYLCASSFIIGSAGEQYFGPGTRLTVT.

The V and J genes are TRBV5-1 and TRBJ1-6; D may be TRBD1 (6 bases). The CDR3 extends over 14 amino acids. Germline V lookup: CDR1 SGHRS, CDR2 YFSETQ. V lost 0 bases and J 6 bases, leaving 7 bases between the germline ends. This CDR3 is CASSLAQGNSPLHF. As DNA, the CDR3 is TGCGCCAGCAGCTTGGCACAGGGTAATTCACCCCTCCACTTT.

This CDR3 is CASSLGSGDQETQYF. As DNA, the CDR3 is TGTGCCAGCAGCTTAGGTAGCGGGGACCAAGAGACCCAGTACTTC. This rearrangement joins TRBV7-3 to TRBJ2-5; TRBD2 aligns across 8 bases. Trimming at V came to 2 bases and at J to 0 bases, leaving 2 bases not matched to a gene. The CDR3 runs 15 residues. CDR1 SGHTA and CDR2 FQGTGA come from the germline V gene.

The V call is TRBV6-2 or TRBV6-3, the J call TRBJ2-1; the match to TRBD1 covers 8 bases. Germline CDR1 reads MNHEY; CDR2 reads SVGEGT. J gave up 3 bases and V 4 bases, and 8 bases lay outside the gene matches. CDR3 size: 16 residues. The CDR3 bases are TGTGCCAGCAGTTTACACAGGGGGGCCCTCTACAATGAGCAGTTCTTC. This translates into CASSLHRGALYNEQFF.

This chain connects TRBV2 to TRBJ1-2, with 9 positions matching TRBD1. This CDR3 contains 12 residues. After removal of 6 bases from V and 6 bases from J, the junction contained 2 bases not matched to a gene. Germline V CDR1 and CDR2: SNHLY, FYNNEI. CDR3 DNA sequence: TGTGCCAGCAGGGACAGGGGAGATGGCTACACCTTC. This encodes CASRDRGDGYTF.

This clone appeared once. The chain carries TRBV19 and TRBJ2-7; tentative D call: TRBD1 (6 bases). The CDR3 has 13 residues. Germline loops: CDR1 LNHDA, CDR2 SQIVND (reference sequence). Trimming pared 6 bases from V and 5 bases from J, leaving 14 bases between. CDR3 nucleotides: TGTGCCAGTAGGCTACAGGGTAAGGACGAGCAGTACTTC. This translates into CASRLQGKDEQYF.

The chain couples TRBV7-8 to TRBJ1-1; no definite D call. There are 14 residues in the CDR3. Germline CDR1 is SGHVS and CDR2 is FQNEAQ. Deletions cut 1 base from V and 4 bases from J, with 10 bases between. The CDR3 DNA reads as TGTGCCAGCAGCTTAGATGTCCGGGGCACTGAAGCTTTCTTT. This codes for CASSLDVRGTEAFF.

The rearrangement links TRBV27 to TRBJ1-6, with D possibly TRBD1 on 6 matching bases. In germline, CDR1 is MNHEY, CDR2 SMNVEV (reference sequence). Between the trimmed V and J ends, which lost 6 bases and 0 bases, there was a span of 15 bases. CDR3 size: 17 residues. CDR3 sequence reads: CASRGQTIGSYNSPLHF. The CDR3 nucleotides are TGTGCCAGCAGAGGACAGACCATAGGCTCCTATAATTCACCCCTCCACTTT.

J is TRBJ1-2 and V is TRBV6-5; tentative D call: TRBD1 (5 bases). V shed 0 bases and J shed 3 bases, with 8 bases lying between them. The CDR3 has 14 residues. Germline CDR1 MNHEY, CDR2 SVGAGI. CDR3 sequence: CASSYSRGYYGYTF. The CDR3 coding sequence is TGTGCCAGCAGTTACTCCCGGGGGTACTATGGCTACACCTTC.